One sample yielded the 16 T cell receptor beta chains listed below, sequenced in a study of blood T cells in healthy people across ages. The second PCR ran about 6 to 11 cycles with a sample-barcoded 5' primer and J-beta primers. Using its own MiXCR run on the 5' RACE reads, TCRdb lists one record per CDR3 protein. The data contain roughly 680,000 distinct CDR3 sequences, around 45% of them seen just once; the ten biggest clones take up about 32%. The sample comprised blood. These receptors all come from a woman aged 60-70 years in good health.

CDR3 in amino acids: CSAAQTGTYEQYF. The CDR3, as DNA: TGCAGTGCGGCTCAGACAGGAACCTACGAGCAGTACTTC. This chain connects TRBV20-1 to TRBJ2-7, with a possible D match to TRBD1 (6 bases). CDR1 and CDR2 (germline): DFQATT, SNEGSKA (reference sequence). Trimming stripped 6 bases from V and 2 bases from J, with 14 bases between. The CDR3 sequence is 13 residues long.

CDR3 residues: CASSQVAYRVGDTQYF. For the CDR3, the DNA is TGCGCCAGCAGCCAAGTTGCTTACAGGGTTGGCGATACGCAGTATTTT. The gene calls are TRBV4-3 and TRBJ2-3; D is perhaps TRBD1 (6 bases). CDR1 and CDR2 from the germline V gene are LGHNA and YSLEER. The V end lost 1 base, the J end lost 6 bases, and 17 bases lay between the germline ends. There are 16 residues in the CDR3.

J is TRBJ2-7 and V is TRBV9; the D gene is possibly TRBD2 (6 bases). Trimming left V 4 bases short and J 1 base short, with 15 bases between. Germline values: CDR1 SGDLS, CDR2 YYNGEE. The CDR3 spans 15 residues. CDR3 nucleotides: TGTGCCAGCAGCCCCCCCGGGACTTTTTCCTACGAGCAGTACTTC. It translates to CASSPPGTFSYEQYF.

The chain links TRBV3-1 to TRBJ2-7; tentative D call: TRBD1 (6 bases). CDR1 and CDR2 (germline): LGHDT, YNNKEL (reference sequence). The CDR3 has 14 residues. With 3 bases removed from V and 0 bases from J, the gap between germline ends came to 9 bases. CDR3 sequence reads: CASSHQQGSYEQYF. CDR3 nucleotide sequence: TGTGCCAGCAGCCACCAACAGGGCTCCTACGAGCAGTACTTC.

V usage is TRBV7-2 and J usage is TRBJ2-7; D assignment may be TRBD1 or TRBD2 (5 bases each). Germline CDR1 SGHTA, CDR2 FQGNSA. The ends were cut back, 5 bases at V and 4 bases at J, with 15 bases in the middle. This CDR3 is built from 14 residues. In DNA form, the CDR3 reads TGTGCCAGCAGCGGGGGAAGCCCACTTTACGAGCAGTACTTC. It specifies CASSGGSPLYEQYF.

This clonotype was seen repeatedly, ten times or more. A much larger clonotype is one base distant, so this may be a read error. This sequence joins TRBV4-1 and TRBJ2-5, with D maybe TRBD2 (5 bases). CDR1 is MGHRA and CDR2 is YSYEKL in the germline V gene. Between the trimmed V and J ends, which lost 0 bases and 2 bases, there was a span of 13 bases. This CDR3 is 16 amino acids long. CDR3: CASSQEGRAAQETQYF. The CDR3 region has the DNA TGCGCCAGCAGCCAAGAGGGTCGAGCGGCTCAAGAGACCCAGTACTTC.

V gene TRBV6-2 or TRBV6-3 combines with J gene TRBJ1-2; 7 positions match TRBD1. The germline V gene encodes CDR1 MNHEY and CDR2 SVGEGT. The junction had 10 bases not matched to a gene; V was cut back by 7 bases and J by 8 bases. CDR3 length: 13 residues. CDR3 nucleotides: TGTGCCAGCAATCAGGACAGGAACTTCGGCTACACCTTC. This sequence encodes CASNQDRNFGYTF.

The chain joins TRBV5-1 to TRBJ2-7, with 7 bases lining up with TRBD2. Unmatched junction bases numbered 10, after V lost 0 bases and J lost 4 bases. CDR3 length: 16 residues. The germline V gene encodes CDR1 SGHRS and CDR2 YFSETQ. DNA for the CDR3: TGCGCCAGCAGCTTGGGGATAAGCGGGGCCGGATACGAGCAGTACTTC. Encoded protein: CASSLGISGAGYEQYF. Full variable domain (missing parts from reference TRBV5-1 and TRBJ2-7): KAGVTQTPRYLIKTRGQQVTLSCSPISGHRSVSWYQQTPGQGLQFLFEYFSETQRNKGNFPGRFSGRQFSNSRSEMNVSTLELGDSALYLCASSLGISGAGYEQYFGPGTRLTVT.

This chain links TRBV29-1 with TRBJ2-1; 9 bases line up with TRBD1. Germline CDR1 reads SQVTM; CDR2 reads ANQGSEA. After removal of 7 bases from V and 10 bases from J, the junction contained 8 bases not matched to a gene. This CDR3 has 12 amino acids. CDR3 amino acids: CSEPGQGKEQFF. The DNA for the CDR3 is TGCAGCGAACCGGGACAGGGAAAGGAGCAGTTCTTC.

The genes are TRBV9 and TRBJ1-1; D is ambiguous. Germline values: CDR1 SGDLS, CDR2 YYNGEE. This CDR3 region has 14 residues. Trimming left V 1 base short and J 1 base short, with 8 bases between. The CDR3 nucleotides are TGTGCCAGCAGCGTACAGGAGTGGAACACTGAAGCTTTCTTT. It codes for CASSVQEWNTEAFF.

This clonotype appeared many times. Given a much more abundant clone one base away, this may be a read error. The rearrangement links TRBV4-3 to TRBJ2-5; the D gene is possibly TRBD1 (5 bases). Germline loops: CDR1 LGHNA, CDR2 YSLEER. V lost 0 bases to trimming and J lost 11 bases, with 19 bases between them. CDR3 length equals 15 residues. The CDR3 DNA is TGCGCCAGCAGCCAAGATGGGAACAGGATGAATGAGCAGTACTTC. Amino acids: CASSQDGNRMNEQYF.

The chain uses TRBV7-9 and TRBJ1-2; the D is unclear. Trimming took 1 base from V and 4 from J, leaving 16 bases between them. The CDR3 is made up of 16 amino acids. Germline-derived CDR1 and CDR2 are SEHNR and FQNEAQ (reference sequence). DNA for the CDR3: TGTGCCAGCAGCTTAGGCGTTGGCGTCGCGGGCTATGGCTACACCTTC. Translating gives CASSLGVGVAGYGYTF.

The chain combines TRBV28 with TRBJ1-2; D not resolved. Germline lookup yields CDR1 MDHEN and CDR2 SYDVKM. The V end lost 6 bases, the J end lost 8 bases, and 13 bases lay between the germline ends. The CDR3 runs to 12 residues. CDR3 in amino acids: CASRLILAGYTF. CDR3 in DNA: TGTGCCAGCAGGTTGATCCTAGCCGGCTACACCTTC.

This clonotype was observed a handful of times. The chain links TRBV7-2 to TRBJ1-2; D remains unclear. Germline V gene lookup returns CDR1 SGHTA and CDR2 FQGNSA. Trimming removed 4 bases at V and 8 bases at J, with 23 bases between. The CDR3 has 16 residues. DNA of the CDR3: TGTGCCAGCAGCTCCCCGGAGAGGGCCGCCAACGGGGGCTACACCTTC. It specifies CASSSPERAANGGYTF.

At least ten counts were recorded for this clonotype. The rearrangement uses TRBV29-1 and TRBJ2-5; 10 positions match TRBD2. CDR1 SQVTM and CDR2 ANQGSEA come from the germline V gene. The J segment lost 9 bases and the V segment lost 4 bases, leaving 8 bases of the junction unmatched. The CDR3 extends over 13 amino acids. CDR3 coding DNA: TGCAGCGTTGTACTAGCGGGGCAAGGGGCCCAGTACTTC. This encodes CSVVLAGQGAQYF. The full variable domain, completed using reference TRBV29-1 and TRBJ2-5, is SAVISQKPSRDICQRGTSLTIQCQVDSQVTMMFWYRQQPGQSLTLIATANQGSEATYESGFVIDKFPISRPNLTFSTLTVSNMSPEDSSIYLCSVVLAGQGAQYFGPGTRLLVL.

Only a few counts were recorded for this clonotype. J is TRBJ1-2 and V is TRBV6-2 or TRBV6-3; the D is unclear. The CDR3 sequence is 14 residues long. Germline CDR1 and CDR2: MNHEY and SVGEGT. V shed 0 bases and J shed 6 bases, with 11 bases lying between them. CDR3 in amino acids: CASSYSSVGDGYTF. The CDR3 DNA sequence: TGTGCCAGCAGTTACTCGAGTGTTGGGGATGGCTACACCTTC.